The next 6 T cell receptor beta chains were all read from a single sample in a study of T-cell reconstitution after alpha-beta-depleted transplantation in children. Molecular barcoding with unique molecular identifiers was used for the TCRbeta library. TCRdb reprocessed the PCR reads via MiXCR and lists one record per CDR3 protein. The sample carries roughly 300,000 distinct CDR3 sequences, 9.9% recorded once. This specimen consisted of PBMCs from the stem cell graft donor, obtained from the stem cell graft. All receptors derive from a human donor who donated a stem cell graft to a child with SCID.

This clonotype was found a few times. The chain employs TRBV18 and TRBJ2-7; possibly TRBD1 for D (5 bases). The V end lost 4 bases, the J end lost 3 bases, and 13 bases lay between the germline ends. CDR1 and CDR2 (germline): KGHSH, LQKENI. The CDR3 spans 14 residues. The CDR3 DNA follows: TGTGCCAGCTCACTTGGTGGGGCCAACTACGAGCAGTACTTC. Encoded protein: CASSLGGANYEQYF. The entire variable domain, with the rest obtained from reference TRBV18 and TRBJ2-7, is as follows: NAGVMQNPRHLVRRRGQEARLRCSPMKGHSHVYWYRQLPEEGLKFMVYLQKENIIDESGMPKERFSAEFPKEGPSILRIQQVVRGDSAAYFCASSLGGANYEQYFGPGTRLTVT.

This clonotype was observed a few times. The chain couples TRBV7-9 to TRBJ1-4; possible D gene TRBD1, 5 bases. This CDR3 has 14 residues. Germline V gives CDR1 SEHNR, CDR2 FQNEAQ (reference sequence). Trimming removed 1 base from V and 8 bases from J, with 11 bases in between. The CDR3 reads CASSLGGNDEKLFF. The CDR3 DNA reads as TGTGCCAGCAGCTTAGGGGGGAACGACGAAAAACTGTTTTTT.

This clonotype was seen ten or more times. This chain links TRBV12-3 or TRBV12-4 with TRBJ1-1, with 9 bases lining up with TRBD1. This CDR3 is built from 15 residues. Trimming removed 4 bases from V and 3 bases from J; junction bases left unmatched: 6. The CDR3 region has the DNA TGTGCCAGCAGTTCTTCTTGGACAGGGGACACTGAAGCTTTCTTT. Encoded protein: CASSSSWTGDTEAFF.

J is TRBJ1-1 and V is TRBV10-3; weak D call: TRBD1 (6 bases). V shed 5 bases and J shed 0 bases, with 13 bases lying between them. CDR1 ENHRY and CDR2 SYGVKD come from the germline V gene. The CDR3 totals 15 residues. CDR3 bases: TGTGCCATCAGTACCCCGACAGGCGTGAACACTGAAGCTTTCTTT. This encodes CAISTPTGVNTEAFF.

CDR3 residues: CASSTTRTPEQFF. CDR3 DNA sequence: TGCGCCAGCAGCACGACTAGGACTCCGGAGCAGTTCTTC. The chain links TRBV5-1 to TRBJ2-1, with D tentatively TRBD2 (6 bases). This CDR3 region has 13 residues. CDR1 is SGHRS, CDR2 YFSETQ, per germline. The V and J ends lost 4 bases and 10 bases respectively, with 15 bases between them.

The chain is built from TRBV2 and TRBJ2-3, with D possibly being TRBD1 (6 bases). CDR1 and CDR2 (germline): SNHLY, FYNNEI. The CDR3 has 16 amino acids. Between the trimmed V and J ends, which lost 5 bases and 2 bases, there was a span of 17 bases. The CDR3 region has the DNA TGTGCCAGCAGTAATCCACAGGGAGAGGCCACAGATACGCAGTATTTT. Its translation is CASSNPQGEATDTQYF.